The 32 T cell receptor beta chains given below trace back to one sample, sequenced in a study of beta chain features in type 1 diabetes. Study results and limitations: Within each of all four CD4+ subsets, Type 1 diabetes patients had TCRB CDR3s that were moderately but significantly shorter.

Expressed TCRB transcripts were sequenced because the isolated RNA had all been reverse transcribed beforehand. TCRdb's copy holds only in-frame clones and misses some; the assay was immunoSEQ multiplex PCR. The table lists around 100,000 clones, under 30% of them singletons. These receptors are not linked to any known antigen. Sequenced sample: central memory CD4+ T cells from blood. The receptors shown here come from a woman between 18 and 30 years old with type 1 diabetes.

This rearrangement joins TRBV20-1 to TRBJ2-3; D gene ambiguous. This CDR3 comprises 10 residues. V was clipped by 4 bases and J by 5 bases, with 4 bases between them. Germline V CDR1 and CDR2: DFQATT, SNEGSKA (reference sequence). The CDR3: CSATIDTQYF. The CDR3 nucleotides are TGCAGTGCTACTATAGATACGCAGTATTTT.

The rearrangement links TRBV18 to TRBJ1-1, with D possibly TRBD1 on 5 matching bases. The CDR3 totals 16 residues. Germline CDR1 KGHSH, CDR2 LQKENI. Trimming removed 2 bases at V and 0 bases at J, with 13 bases between. CDR3 in DNA: TGTGCCAGCTCACCAACGCAGGGAGGAATGAACACTGAAGCTTTCTTT. This translates into CASSPTQGGMNTEAFF.

This clone has only a few counts. V is TRBV5-4 and J is TRBJ2-3; 8 bases fit TRBD1. J gave up 2 bases and V 2 bases, and 7 bases lay outside the gene matches. Germline V gene sequence: CDR1 SGHNT, CDR2 YYREEE (reference sequence). The CDR3 consists of 16 residues. The CDR3 loop reads CASSLSGTGYTDTQYF. The CDR3 DNA reads TGTGCCAGCAGCTTATCCGGGACAGGCTACACAGATACGCAGTATTTT.

The table lists this clone with a few counts. V and J are TRBV5-1 and TRBJ2-5; weak D call: TRBD2 (5 bases). The germline CDR1 and CDR2 sequences are SGHRS and YFSETQ. V lost 0 bases to trimming and J lost 7 bases, with 10 bases between them. The CDR3 contains 13 residues. The CDR3 nucleotides are TGCGCCAGCAGCTTGGATGACGGAGGGACCCAGTACTTC. Protein: CASSLDDGGTQYF.

The chain combines TRBV30 with TRBJ1-2; TRBD1 matches 7 bases. This CDR3 contains 15 residues. The V and J ends lost 1 base and 2 bases, in that order; junction bases with no gene match: 7. The V gene's germline CDR1 is GTSNPN and CDR2 SVGIG (reference sequence). The CDR3 DNA follows: TGTGCCTGGAGTGCGATAGACAGGGTAAACTATGGCTACACCTTC. Translating gives CAWSAIDRVNYGYTF.

This chain joins TRBV6-4 and TRBJ1-1; a weak D match, TRBD1 (5 bases). Trimming shortened V by 6 bases and J by 3 bases, and 11 bases separated the two germline ends. The CDR3 contains 13 residues. Germline CDR1 is MRHNA and CDR2 is SNTAGT. The CDR3 protein is CASSAGLDTEAFF. CDR3 DNA: TGTGCCAGCAGCGCGGGGCTAGACACTGAAGCTTTCTTT.

This clone showed up just a few times. The V call is TRBV6-5, the J call TRBJ1-5; 7 bases align to TRBD1. The CDR3 has 12 amino acids. CDR1 is MNHEY and CDR2 is SVGAGI in the germline V gene. With V trimmed by 6 bases and J by 4 bases, 0 bases remained unmatched. The DNA for the CDR3 is TGTGCCAGCAGGACAGGGAATCAGCCCCAGCATTTT. This translates into CASRTGNQPQHF.

This clone has a handful of counts. The genes are TRBV29-1 and TRBJ1-1, with 7 bases identical to TRBD1. Trimming at V came to 4 bases and at J to 8 bases, leaving 10 bases not matched to a gene. The CDR3 runs to 13 residues. Germline assignment: CDR1 SQVTM and CDR2 ANQGSEA. The CDR3 region is CSVVWDRGREAFF. As DNA, the CDR3 is TGCAGCGTTGTCTGGGACAGAGGTCGGGAAGCTTTCTTT.

This clone was seen more than once but under ten times. The chain is built from TRBV29-1 and TRBJ1-2, with TRBD1 as a possible D gene (6 bases). CDR1 and CDR2 (germline): SQVTM, ANQGSEA. V was trimmed by 4 bases and J by 5 bases, leaving 14 bases between them. The CDR3 contains 13 residues. CDR3 region: CSVGQVMPYGYTF. The CDR3 bases are TGCAGCGTTGGACAGGTCATGCCGTATGGCTACACCTTC.

This clone has only a few counts. The chain employs TRBV7-6 and TRBJ2-1; TRBD2 agrees at 12 bases. Germline CDR1 reads SGHVS; CDR2 reads FNYEAQ. V lost 5 bases to trimming and J lost 8 bases; unmatched junction nucleotides: 7. This CDR3 has 15 residues. The CDR3 here is CASSVTSGRFHEQFF. CDR3 sequence (DNA): TGTGCCAGCAGCGTCACTAGCGGGAGGTTCCATGAGCAGTTCTTC.

The chain combines TRBV21-1 with TRBJ2-7; the table's D call, TRBD1, has no DNA check behind it. TRBV21-1 is listed as a pseudogene. CDR3 size: 16 residues. This chain's CDR3 is CASSPRNTEPSYEQYV. DNA for the CDR3: TGTGCCAGCAGCCCCCGGAACACAGAACCTTCCTACGAGCAGTACGTC.

The chain employs TRBV6-1 and TRBJ2-1; a possible D gene is TRBD2 (9 bases). Germline assignment: CDR1 MNHNS and CDR2 SASEGT. V was pared by 0 bases and J by 6 bases, with 18 bases between. The CDR3 runs to 17 residues. The CDR3 here is CASSEALLAGTGNEQFF. The CDR3 region has the DNA TGTGCCAGCAGTGAAGCGCTTCTAGCGGGGACAGGCAATGAGCAGTTCTTC.

The CDR3 DNA follows: TGTGCCAGCAGCCCTCTTAGGACAGCGGTAGAAAAACTGTTTTTT. It translates to CASSPLRTAVEKLFF. The gene calls are TRBV11-2 and TRBJ1-4; TRBD1 is a possible D gene (6 bases). The CDR3 is 15 amino acids. The V end was cut by 5 bases, the J end by 8 bases, with 18 bases between. CDR1 is SGHAT, CDR2 FQNNGV, per germline.

This chain joins TRBV9 and TRBJ1-3, with 10 bases fitting TRBD1. Looked up from germline, CDR1 is SGDLS and CDR2 is YYNGEE. With V trimmed by 0 bases and J by 1 base, 4 bases remained unmatched. The CDR3 consists of 17 residues. CDR3 nucleotides: TGTGCCAGCAGCGTAGGGCCGGGACAGGGGTCTGGAAACACCATATATTTT. Its translation is CASSVGPGQGSGNTIYF.

Written as DNA, the CDR3 is TGCGCCAGCAGCTTGGGCGACAGACCGTACCAAGAGACCCAGTACTTC. Protein: CASSLGDRPYQETQYF. The chain couples TRBV5-1 to TRBJ2-5, with a weak D call TRBD1 (5 bases). The germline CDR1 and CDR2 sequences are SGHRS and YFSETQ. Trimming shortened V by 0 bases and J by 0 bases, and 12 bases separated the two germline ends. This CDR3 comprises 16 residues. Filled out from reference TRBV5-1 and TRBJ2-5, the complete variable domain reads KAGVTQTPRYLIKTRGQQVTLSCSPISGHRSVSWYQQTPGQGLQFLFEYFSETQRNKGNFPGRFSGRQFSNSRSEMNVSTLELGDSALYLCASSLGDRPYQETQYFGPGTRLLVL.

The chain has TRBV10-3 and TRBJ2-1, with D unclear. This CDR3 has 13 amino acids. V shed 7 bases and J shed 6 bases, with 13 bases lying between them. Germline V gene data show CDR1 as ENHRY and CDR2 as SYGVKD. The DNA for the CDR3 is TGTGCCATCAAAAAGCAACAGAGCAATGAGCAGTTCTTC. Translating it yields CAIKKQQSNEQFF.

This chain joins TRBV28 and TRBJ2-7; tentatively, D is TRBD2 (6 bases). The CDR3 totals 14 residues. V was shortened by 4 bases and J by 2 bases, with 12 bases between the two germline ends. The germline V gene has CDR1 MDHEN and CDR2 SYDVKM. CDR3 nucleotide sequence: TGTGCCAGCAGTTCCGGGACTCAACCCTACGAGCAGTACTTC. This sequence encodes CASSSGTQPYEQYF.

With respect to this clone: Relative to the germline gene, one junction end is altered; a read error may explain this. The same CDR3 is also encoded by other DNA sequences in this sample. The chain combines TRBV5-6 with TRBJ2-1; D is possibly TRBD2 (5 bases). Germline CDR1 and CDR2: SGHDT and YYEEEE. The CDR3 extends over 15 amino acids. The CDR3 loop reads CASSSGREPYNEQFF. Written as DNA, the CDR3 is TGCGCCAGCAGCTCGGGTCGGGAACCCTACAATGAGCAGTTCTTC. Supplemented by reference TRBV5-6 and TRBJ2-1, the full variable domain reads DAGVTQSPTHLIKTRGQQVTLRCSPKSGHDTVSWYQQALGQGPQFIFQYYEEEERQRGNFPDRFSGHQFPNYSSELNVNALLLGDSALYLCASSSGREPYNEQFFGPGTRLTVL.

The chain uses TRBV6-6 and TRBJ1-2; D is unclear. The germline V gene has CDR1 MNHNY and CDR2 SVGAGI (reference sequence). The CDR3 is 15 amino acids. V dropped 2 bases and J dropped 6 bases, with 16 bases sitting between them. DNA of the CDR3: TGTGCCAGCAGTTACCTGAGCGGCGGATGGGATGGCTACACCTTC. This sequence encodes CASSYLSGGWDGYTF.

The chain recombines TRBV19 with TRBJ2-4; D is perhaps TRBD2 (5 bases). The V end lost 4 bases, the J end lost 3 bases, and 16 bases lay between the germline ends. The germline CDR1 and CDR2 sequences are LNHDA and SQIVND (reference sequence). The CDR3 length is 16 residues. The CDR3 bases are TGTGCCAGTAGTACATCCCCGGCCGCGGGCAAAAACATTCAGTACTTC. Amino acids: CASSTSPAAGKNIQYF.

This clone appeared a few times. The genes are TRBV2 and TRBJ2-5, with D perhaps matching TRBD1 (6 bases). The CDR3 is 14 amino acids. V was trimmed by 6 bases and J by 4 bases, leaving 15 bases between them. In germline, CDR1 is SNHLY, CDR2 FYNNEI. CDR3 coding DNA: TGTGCCAGCAGAGTGGGGCAACAGGGAGAGACCCAGTACTTC. Translation gives CASRVGQQGETQYF.

This clone has only a few counts. The V gene is TRBV6-6, the J gene TRBJ2-7; TRBD2 aligns across 11 bases. Germline V CDR1 and CDR2: MNHNY, SVGAGI (reference sequence). V was clipped by 6 bases and J by 0 bases; unmatched bases: 4. This CDR3 region has 15 residues. CDR3 DNA: TGTGCCAGCAGCACGACTAGCGGGATCTCCTACGAGCAGTACTTC. Protein sequence: CASSTTSGISYEQYF.

The chain employs TRBV4-1 and TRBJ2-7; 9 nucleotides agree with TRBD1. Germline CDR1 MGHRA, CDR2 YSYEKL. V was pared by 2 bases and J by 2 bases, with 4 bases of the junction left unmatched. The length of the CDR3 is 15 residues. The CDR3 is CASSQRGDRAYEQYF. The CDR3 DNA sequence: TGCGCCAGCAGCCAAAGGGGGGACAGGGCCTACGAGCAGTACTTC.

The V gene is TRBV11-3, the J gene TRBJ2-5; 14 nucleotides line up with TRBD2. Germline CDR1 and CDR2: SGHNT and YENEEA. Losses at the gene ends were 6 bases for V and 4 bases for J; bases not matched to a gene: 7. The CDR3 has 16 residues. Here the CDR3 DNA reads TGTGCCAGCAGACCGGGACTAGCGGGAGCCGCAGAGACCCAGTACTTC. Its translation is CASRPGLAGAAETQYF.

J is TRBJ2-5 and V is TRBV14, with D maybe TRBD2 (5 bases). Between the trimmed V and J ends, which lost 0 bases and 2 bases, there was a span of 16 bases. The CDR3 is 17 amino acids. CDR1 SGHDN and CDR2 FVKESK come from the germline V gene. The DNA for the CDR3 is TGTGCCAGCAGCCAAGATAGGGTCGTAGCGCCTCAAGAGACCCAGTACTTC. It encodes CASSQDRVVAPQETQYF.

This chain uses TRBV6-1 with TRBJ1-1; tentative D call: TRBD1 (6 bases). The ends were cut back, 3 bases at V and 9 bases at J, with 20 bases in the middle. This CDR3 region has 15 residues. CDR1 is MNHNS and CDR2 is SASEGT in the germline V gene. The chain's CDR3 is CASSDPGRGESKAFF. Written as DNA, the CDR3 is TGTGCCAGCAGTGACCCCGGCAGGGGAGAGAGTAAAGCTTTCTTT.

There are a few counts of this clone. The chain links TRBV29-1 to TRBJ2-3, with TRBD1 identical over 8 bases. The CDR3 runs 13 residues. V lost 3 bases to trimming and J lost 4 bases; unmatched junction nucleotides: 3. Germline assignment: CDR1 SQVTM and CDR2 ANQGSEA. The CDR3, as DNA: TGCAGCGTTGAGGTACAGGGGGCAGATACGCAGTATTTT. This gives the protein CSVEVQGADTQYF.

The CDR3 spells CASSPDSGSEFF. In DNA form, the CDR3 reads TGTGCCAGCTCACCTGACTCCGGGAGTGAGTTCTTC. This chain links TRBV18 with TRBJ2-1; D possibly corresponds to TRBD2 (6 bases). The CDR3 is made up of 12 amino acids. V was cut by 3 bases and J by 14 bases, with 14 bases left in between. The V gene's germline CDR1 is KGHSH and CDR2 LQKENI.

This clone has just a few counts. The same CDR3 arises from other DNA sequences in this sample as well. This chain links TRBV30 with TRBJ2-5; D is unclear. The V end was cut by 3 bases, the J end by 5 bases, with 4 bases between. Germline values: CDR1 GTSNPN, CDR2 SVGIG (reference sequence). The CDR3 is 10 residues long. The CDR3 region has the DNA TGTGCCTGGAGCTCCGAGACCCAGTACTTC. Its protein product is CAWSSETQYF.

The table lists this clone with a few counts. This chain links TRBV10-2 with TRBJ2-7; 7 bases are a match to TRBD2. Germline trimming cut 6 bases from V and 1 base from J; bases unmatched to any gene: 12. This CDR3 comprises 16 residues. Germline assignment: CDR1 WSHSY and CDR2 SAAADI. The chain's CDR3 is CASRQTTGTISYEQYF. CDR3 DNA sequence: TGCGCCAGCAGGCAAACAACTGGGACTATTTCCTACGAGCAGTACTTC.

This clone was seen a handful of times. V is TRBV9 and J is TRBJ1-1, with D possibly being TRBD1 (5 bases). This CDR3 region has 14 residues. Germline V gene sequence: CDR1 SGDLS, CDR2 YYNGEE. V shed 3 bases and J shed 8 bases, with 17 bases lying between them. The CDR3 protein is CASSATTNRIEAFF. In DNA, the CDR3 is TGTGCCAGCAGCGCAACCACCAACAGGATCGAAGCTTTCTTT.

This clone was observed a handful of times. The chain carries TRBV5-5 and TRBJ2-1, with TRBD2 matching 8 bases. The CDR3 length is 16 residues. After removal of 0 bases from V and 3 bases from J, the junction contained 5 bases not matched to a gene. CDR1 and CDR2 from the germline V gene are SGHKS and YYEKEE (reference sequence). The CDR3 region has the DNA TGTGCCAGCAGCTTGGTGCGACTAGCGTTCTACAATGAGCAGTTCTTC. Amino acid sequence: CASSLVRLAFYNEQFF.